This T cell receptor (beta chain) was profiled in a study of cytotoxic CD8 clonotypes in ibrutinib-treated CLL (dated by TCRdb to about 2021). Concerning the study at large: The cohort was composed of about a dozen relapsed/refractory and fewer than 16 treatment-naive patients; IGHV unmutated status was identified in 17 patients. Responses were partial in some 24 patients and complete in 2; after median 68 months follow-up, some 14 stayed in remission and roughly twelve progressed. Response samples were taken after a median of 12 months on treatment, ranging from roughly 6 to 36 months. On average, each sample had 255,043 productive templates and approximately 85,000 productive rearrangements. Of the roughly 81 people in the trial, around 26 had longitudinal samples available. Cryopreserved peripheral blood mononuclear cells were obtained prior to treatment, at the time of response, and at either disease progression or sustained remission. Patients were still on ibrutinib when every remission and progressive disease sample was collected.

A MiSeq instrument was used for deep resolution sequencing, which targeted depths ranging from 1 in 1 million up to 1 in 200,000 T cells, with coverage averaging 10x for each clonotype. The immunoSEQ hsTCRB Kit was used to generate the TCR beta libraries. The paper's data handling went like this. ImmunoSEQ Data Assistant and ImmunoSEQ Analyzer were used for data analysis, and V, D and J genes were assigned according to IMGT definitions. Clonality, which ranges from 0 to 1, was calculated by subtracting the normalized Shannon entropy of productive rearrangement frequencies from one. Public clonotype analysis was restricted to overrepresented clonotypes comprising at least 0.05% of each patient's repertoire. Repertoires from approximately 12 age-matched healthy donors in immuneACCESS were used as clonality controls. TCRdb provides this immuneACCESS table in a form limited to in-frame rearrangements. Some clones are lacking; in checked studies, under half of them reflect an unresolved V gene, and why the rest are absent is not known. That table is the source of V, J and clone size, and D and trimming were worked out from the DNA. The sample records approximately 26,000 clones, 85% of which are singletons. The ten biggest clones cover 7.5% to 9.5% of the sample.

The investigation overall reported the following: Sustained-remission and progressing patients did not have matched sampling times, and lymph node repertoires were not examined. At ibrutinib response clonality went up, during sustained remission it held steady, and at progression it dropped back toward baseline. Public clonotypes were rare and either shrank or stayed stable during treatment, and the rise in clonality at ibrutinib response reflected expansion of private clonotypes. Baseline clonality was found to be higher than that of age-matched healthy donors and was strongly correlated with circulating CD8+ T-cell counts.

The time point label corresponds to: roughly 23 months on ibrutinib. For TCR beta library preparation, around 2.2 micrograms of genomic DNA was extracted from cryopreserved PBMCs. High-throughput TCR beta sequencing was performed on longitudinal blood samples from CLL patients receiving ibrutinib monotherapy. The patients were enrolled in a single-center, open-label phase 2 trial of ibrutinib monotherapy. Notes on this clone: No antigen is known for it. No base quality information exists; no much larger clone differs at one position.

Trimming at the junction amounts to 9 bases on V and 3 bases on J, and the germline ends lie 18 bases apart. Based on the germline V gene, the CDR1 and CDR2 sequences are MNHEY and SVGAGI. The CDR3 has 15 amino acids, counting the end cysteine and phenylalanine. CDR3 DNA is the only sequence kept; it has 45 bases, read in frame from the first base. The rearranged chain carries TRBV6-5 and TRBJ2-1; the D gene is perhaps TRBD1, from 6 matching bases. The receptor was isolated from a human donor with chronic lymphocytic leukemia. This material consisted of PBMCs, taken after 24 months of ibrutinib treatment. The nucleotides read TGTGCCAGTAAAAGTACAGGGAGCCTCTACAATGAGCAGTTCTTC. This translates into CASKSTGSLYNEQFF.